This TCR beta chain was found in a study of blood T cell repertoires in COVID-19. Whole-study context: Collection of acute and convalescent COVID-19 samples took place in the United States, Italy and Spain. The analysed material was cDNA or gDNA that came from T cells, B-cell-depleted T cells, or PBMCs.

Original handling: Estimation of nucleated cell counts relied on the amplification of reference gene primers. The data were produced by immunoSEQ multiplex PCR, yet TCRdb's version contains in-frame clones alone and is incomplete. That table furnishes V, J and clone size, whereas the DNA furnished D and trimming. The data hold 55,000 to 75,000 clones, with 80% to 85% observed a single time. CDR1 and CDR2 (germline): SGHTA, FQGNSA. This CDR3 spans 16 amino acids. V dropped 5 bases and J dropped 5; count of bases not matched to a gene: 7. This receptor was taken from a human donor in a cohort sampled during active COVID-19. The material sequenced was peripheral blood. The chain joins TRBV7-2 to TRBJ2-1, with TRBD2 matching over 12 bases. CDR3 region: CASSREWTSGNNEQFF. The CDR3 DNA is TGTGCCAGCAGCCGGGAGTGGACTAGCGGGAACAATGAGCAGTTCTTC. Drawing the rest from reference TRBV7-2 and TRBJ2-1, the complete variable domain is GAGVSQSPSNKVTEKGKDVELRCDPISGHTALYWYRQSLGQGLEFLIYFQGNSAPDKSGLPSDRFSAERTGGSVSTLTIQRTQQEDSAVYLCASSREWTSGNNEQFFGPGTRLTVL.